A single sample gave rise to the 8 T cell receptor beta chains below, sequenced in a study of blood T cell repertoires in COVID-19. Measured with immunoSEQ multiplex PCR; TCRdb has only the in-frame clones, and not every one. Among hundreds of thousands of clones listed, about 87% were seen once. Sequencing input: peripheral blood. Every receptor here comes from a woman under 30 with acute or convalescent COVID-19.

The genes are TRBV7-3 and TRBJ2-1, with 10 bases that match TRBD2. Losses at the gene ends were 3 bases for V and 5 bases for J; bases not matched to a gene: 4. The CDR3 sequence is 15 residues long. Looked up from germline, CDR1 is SGHTA and CDR2 is FQGTGA. CDR3 loop: CASSFLAGANNEQFF. DNA of the CDR3: TGTGCCAGCAGCTTCCTAGCGGGGGCCAACAATGAGCAGTTCTTC.

The chain joins TRBV29-1 to TRBJ2-5, with D uncertain. Germline V CDR1 and CDR2: SQVTM, ANQGSEA. The CDR3 runs 13 residues. V was trimmed by 6 bases and J by 1 base, leaving 12 bases between them. Written as DNA, the CDR3 is TGCAGCGTGGCCCTTGGGCTCCAAGAGACCCAGTACTTC. It codes for CSVALGLQETQYF.

The J gene is TRBJ1-3, the V gene TRBV10-3, with a possible D match to TRBD1 (5 bases). This CDR3 spans 13 amino acids. V was shortened by 8 bases and J by 0 bases, with 8 bases between the two germline ends. CDR1 and CDR2 from the germline V gene are ENHRY and SYGVKD. The CDR3 DNA follows: TGTGCCATCGGGGCATCCTCTGGAAACACCATATATTTT. Its protein product is CAIGASSGNTIYF.

This rearrangement joins TRBV4-1 to TRBJ2-7, with 7 positions matching TRBD2. CDR3 length equals 15 residues. Trimming took 3 bases from V and 3 from J; bases not matched to a gene: 8. CDR1 is MGHRA and CDR2 is YSYEKL in the germline V gene. The CDR3 region is CASSHPQGGVYEQYF. As DNA, the CDR3 is TGCGCCAGCAGCCATCCCCAGGGAGGGGTCTACGAGCAGTACTTC.

This chain uses TRBV24-1 with TRBJ1-2, with D possibly TRBD1 on 6 matching bases. The CDR3 sequence is 13 residues long. V gave up 4 bases and J gave up 8 bases, with 13 bases separating them. Germline lookup yields CDR1 KGHDR and CDR2 SFDVKD. The CDR3 loop reads CATSDHRVEGYTF. The CDR3 nucleotides are TGTGCCACCAGTGACCACAGGGTTGAGGGCTACACCTTC.

This rearrangement joins TRBV30 to TRBJ1-1; D possibly corresponds to TRBD1 (6 bases). The germline V gene has CDR1 GTSNPN and CDR2 SVGIG (reference sequence). This CDR3 has 14 residues. V lost 3 bases, J lost 4 bases, and 15 bases lay in between. This CDR3 reads CAWSPTTGITEAFF. In DNA form, the CDR3 reads TGTGCCTGGAGCCCCACTACAGGGATCACTGAAGCTTTCTTT.

This sequence joins TRBV9 and TRBJ1-6, with a tentative D call TRBD1 (6 bases). V shed 2 bases and J shed 10 bases, with 13 bases lying between them. CDR3 length: 14 amino acids. Germline lookup yields CDR1 SGDLS and CDR2 YYNGEE. This CDR3 reads CASSVGRGHSPLHF. The DNA of the CDR3 is TGTGCCAGCAGCGTCGGCAGGGGACACTCACCCCTCCACTTT.

V usage is TRBV24-1 and J usage is TRBJ1-3, with D hard to call. With 3 bases removed from V and 4 bases from J, the gap between germline ends came to 12 bases. The CDR3 runs 15 residues. Germline CDR1 KGHDR, CDR2 SFDVKD. The CDR3 region has the DNA TGTGCCACCAGTGATCCCCCCGGGGTCGGAAACACCATATATTTT. It translates to CATSDPPGVGNTIYF.